One and the same sample provided the 8 T cell receptor beta chains below, sequenced in a study of blood T cell repertoires in COVID-19. Here immunoSEQ multiplex PCR was the method, and the copy in TCRdb shows in-frame clones only, minus some. This sample has almost 200,000 clones, with 70% to 90% found just once. Sequencing was performed on peripheral blood. These receptors were obtained from a man in his sixties with COVID-19, enrolled during active disease.

This chain connects TRBV10-3 to TRBJ2-6, with D uncertain. CDR1 is ENHRY, CDR2 SYGVKD, per germline. The CDR3 is made up of 15 amino acids. Trimming shortened V by 3 bases and J by 0 bases, and 6 bases separated the two germline ends. CDR3 nucleotide sequence: TGTGCCATCAGTGAACAGTTCTCTGGGGCCAACGTCCTGACTTTC. It specifies CAISEQFSGANVLTF.

This clone was seen only a few times. This chain joins TRBV14 and TRBJ1-2; TRBD1 aligns across 10 bases. J gave up 2 bases and V 1 base, and 4 bases lay outside the gene matches. The CDR3 consists of 16 residues. Germline V gene lookup returns CDR1 SGHDN and CDR2 FVKESK. The CDR3 loop reads CASSQVMGQGNYGYTF. The DNA of the CDR3 is TGTGCCAGCAGCCAAGTCATGGGACAGGGGAACTATGGCTACACCTTC.

The sample holds one count of this clone. The V gene is TRBV7-9, the J gene TRBJ2-7; no reliable D call. The V end was cut by 5 bases, the J end by 6 bases, with 14 bases between. The CDR3 has 13 amino acids. From germline, CDR1 is SEHNR and CDR2 FQNEAQ (reference sequence). CDR3 coding DNA: TGTGCCAGCAGCGAGGTGGCGAGTAGCGAGCAGTACTTC. It translates to CASSEVASSEQYF.

The chain combines TRBV6-6 with TRBJ1-6, with 8 bases matching TRBD1. Germline lookup yields CDR1 MNHNY and CDR2 SVGAGI (reference sequence). This CDR3 contains 19 residues. J lost 0 bases, V lost 6 bases, and 13 bases had no gene match. The CDR3 DNA reads as TGTGCCAGCAGCTCCGGGACAGGTCCGACCAGCTCCTATAATTCACCCCTCCACTTT. It codes for CASSSGTGPTSSYNSPLHF.

V gene TRBV19 combines with J gene TRBJ1-2; D unclear. Germline V gives CDR1 LNHDA, CDR2 SQIVND (reference sequence). The V and J ends lost 0 bases and 2 bases respectively, with 7 bases between them. This CDR3 is 14 amino acids long. The CDR3 reads CASSIEGRNYGYTF. The CDR3 DNA is TGTGCCAGTAGTATAGAAGGCAGGAACTATGGCTACACCTTC.

The CDR3 region has the DNA TGTGCCAGCAGCTTAGGGCCCTACACTGAAGCTTTCTTT. Encoded protein: CASSLGPYTEAFF. The V gene is TRBV7-9, the J gene TRBJ1-1; no clear D. The CDR3 loop spans 13 amino acids. Germline V gene sequence: CDR1 SEHNR, CDR2 FQNEAQ (reference sequence). Trimming left V 1 base short and J 3 bases short, with 6 bases between.

This clone appeared a few times. The rearrangement links TRBV20-1 to TRBJ1-1, with D uncertain. The germline V gene has CDR1 DFQATT and CDR2 SNEGSKA (reference sequence). CDR3 length equals 11 residues. V lost 2 bases to trimming and J lost 1 base, with 2 bases between them. As DNA, the CDR3 is TGCAGTGCTAGACAGAACACTGAAGCTTTCTTT. Protein sequence: CSARQNTEAFF.

V usage is TRBV29-1 and J usage is TRBJ2-2; 8 positions agree with TRBD1. Trimming took 5 bases from V and 1 from J; bases not matched to a gene: 6. Germline V gives CDR1 SQVTM, CDR2 ANQGSEA. CDR3 length: 15 amino acids. Here the CDR3 reads CSVKTGTGNTGELFF. The CDR3 bases are TGCAGCGTTAAAACCGGGACAGGGAACACCGGGGAGCTGTTTTTT.